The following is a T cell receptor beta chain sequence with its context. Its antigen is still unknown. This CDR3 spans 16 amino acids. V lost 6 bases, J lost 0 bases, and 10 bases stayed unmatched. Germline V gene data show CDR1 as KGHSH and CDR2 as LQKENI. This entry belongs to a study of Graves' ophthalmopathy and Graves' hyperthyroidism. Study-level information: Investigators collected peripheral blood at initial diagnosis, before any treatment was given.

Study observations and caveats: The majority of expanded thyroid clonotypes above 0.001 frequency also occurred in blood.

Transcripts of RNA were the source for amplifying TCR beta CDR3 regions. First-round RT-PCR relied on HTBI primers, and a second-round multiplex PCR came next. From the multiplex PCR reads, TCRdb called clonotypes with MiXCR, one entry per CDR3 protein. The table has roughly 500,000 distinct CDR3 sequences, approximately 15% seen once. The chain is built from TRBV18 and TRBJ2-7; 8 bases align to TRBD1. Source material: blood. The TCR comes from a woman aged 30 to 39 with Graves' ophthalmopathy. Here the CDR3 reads CASSVQTGVSSYEQYF. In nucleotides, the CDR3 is TGTGCCAGCTCGGTGCAGACAGGGGTGAGCTCCTACGAGCAGTACTTC.